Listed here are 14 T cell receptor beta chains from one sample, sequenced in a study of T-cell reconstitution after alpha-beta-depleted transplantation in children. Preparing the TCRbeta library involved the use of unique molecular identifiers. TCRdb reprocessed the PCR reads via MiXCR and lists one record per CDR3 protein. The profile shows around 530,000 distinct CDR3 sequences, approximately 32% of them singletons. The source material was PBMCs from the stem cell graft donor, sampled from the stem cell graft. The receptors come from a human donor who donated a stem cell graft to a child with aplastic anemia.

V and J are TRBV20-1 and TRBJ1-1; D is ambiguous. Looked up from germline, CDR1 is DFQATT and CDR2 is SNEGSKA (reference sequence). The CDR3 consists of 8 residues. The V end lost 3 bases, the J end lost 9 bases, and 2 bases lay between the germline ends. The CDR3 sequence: CSASKAFF. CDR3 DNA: TGCAGTGCTAGTAAAGCTTTCTTT.

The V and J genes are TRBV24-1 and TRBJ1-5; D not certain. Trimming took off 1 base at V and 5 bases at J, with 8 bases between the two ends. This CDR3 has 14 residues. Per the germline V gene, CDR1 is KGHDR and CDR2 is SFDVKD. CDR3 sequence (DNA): TGTGCCACCAGTGATTTACCCGGGGATCAGCCCCAGCATTTT. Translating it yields CATSDLPGDQPQHF.

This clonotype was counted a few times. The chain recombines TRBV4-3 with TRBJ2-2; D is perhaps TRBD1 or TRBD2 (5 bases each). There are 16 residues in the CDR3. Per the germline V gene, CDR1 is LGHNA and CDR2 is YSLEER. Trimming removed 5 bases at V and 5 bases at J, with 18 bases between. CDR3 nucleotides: TGCGCCAGCAGCGTCACTCCTAGGGGAGATACCGGGGAGCTGTTTTTT. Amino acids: CASSVTPRGDTGELFF.

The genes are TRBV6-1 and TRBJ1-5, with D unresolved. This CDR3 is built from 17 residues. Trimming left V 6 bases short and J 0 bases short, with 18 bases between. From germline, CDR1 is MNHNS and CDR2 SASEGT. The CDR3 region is CASRTLAPANSNQPQHF. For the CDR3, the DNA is TGTGCCAGCAGGACACTGGCACCGGCGAATAGCAATCAGCCCCAGCATTTT.

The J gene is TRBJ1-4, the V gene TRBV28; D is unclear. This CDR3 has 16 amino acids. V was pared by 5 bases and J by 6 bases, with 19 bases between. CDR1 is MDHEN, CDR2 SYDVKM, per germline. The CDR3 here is CASSSPGSVMDEKLFF. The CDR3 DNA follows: TGTGCCAGCAGTAGCCCCGGTAGTGTGATGGATGAAAAACTGTTTTTT.

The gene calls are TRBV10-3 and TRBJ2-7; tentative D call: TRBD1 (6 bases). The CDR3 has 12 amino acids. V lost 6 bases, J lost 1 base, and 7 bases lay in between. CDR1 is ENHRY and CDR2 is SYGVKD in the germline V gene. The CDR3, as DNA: TGTGCCATCAGCCAGGGGTCCTACGAGCAGTACTTC. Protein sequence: CAISQGSYEQYF.

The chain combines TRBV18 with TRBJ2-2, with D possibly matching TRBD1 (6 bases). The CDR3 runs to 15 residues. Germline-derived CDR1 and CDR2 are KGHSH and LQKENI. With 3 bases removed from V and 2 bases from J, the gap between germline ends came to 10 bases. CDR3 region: CASSPGTSNTGELFF. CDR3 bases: TGTGCCAGCTCACCCGGGACAAGTAACACCGGGGAGCTGTTTTTT.

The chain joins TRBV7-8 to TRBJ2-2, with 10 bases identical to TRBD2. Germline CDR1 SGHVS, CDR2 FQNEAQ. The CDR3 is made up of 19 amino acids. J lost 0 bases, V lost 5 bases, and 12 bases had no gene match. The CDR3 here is CASSLRTSGDPTNTGELFF. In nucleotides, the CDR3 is TGTGCCAGCAGCCTACGGACTAGCGGAGACCCCACGAACACCGGGGAGCTGTTTTTT.

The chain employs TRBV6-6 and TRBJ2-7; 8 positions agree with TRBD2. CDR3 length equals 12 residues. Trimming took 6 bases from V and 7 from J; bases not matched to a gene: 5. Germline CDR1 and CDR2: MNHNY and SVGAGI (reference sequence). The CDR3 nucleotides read TGTGCCAGCAGGGTAGAGCGGGGGGAGCAGTACTTC. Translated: CASRVERGEQYF.

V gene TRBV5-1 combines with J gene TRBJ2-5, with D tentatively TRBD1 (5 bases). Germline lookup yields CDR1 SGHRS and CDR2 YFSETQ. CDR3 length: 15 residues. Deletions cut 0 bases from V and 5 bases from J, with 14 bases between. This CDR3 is CASSLVGRAVETQYF. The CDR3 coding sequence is TGCGCCAGCAGCTTGGTAGGCAGGGCAGTGGAGACCCAGTACTTC.

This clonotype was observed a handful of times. The CDR3 is CASMPSGSAVNYNEQFF. CDR3 DNA: TGTGCCAGCATGCCTAGCGGGAGCGCGGTCAATTACAATGAGCAGTTCTTC. V and J are TRBV2 and TRBJ2-1; 10 nucleotides align to TRBD2. The length of the CDR3 is 17 residues. V trimming: 7 bases; J trimming: 4 bases; junction bases outside the gene matches: 13. Germline CDR1 and CDR2: SNHLY and FYNNEI. Drawing the rest from reference TRBV2 and TRBJ2-1, the complete variable domain is EPEVTQTPSHQVTQMGQEVILRCVPISNHLYFYWYRQILGQKVEFLVSFYNNEISEKSEIFDDQFSVERPDGSNFTLKIRSTKLEDSAMYFCASMPSGSAVNYNEQFFGPGTRLTVL.

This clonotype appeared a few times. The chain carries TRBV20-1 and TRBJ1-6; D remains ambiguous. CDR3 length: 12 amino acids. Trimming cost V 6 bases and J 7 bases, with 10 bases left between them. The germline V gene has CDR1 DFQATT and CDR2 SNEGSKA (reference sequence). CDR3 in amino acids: CSAWTGNSPLHF. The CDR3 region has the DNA TGCAGTGCATGGACGGGCAATTCACCCCTCCACTTT.

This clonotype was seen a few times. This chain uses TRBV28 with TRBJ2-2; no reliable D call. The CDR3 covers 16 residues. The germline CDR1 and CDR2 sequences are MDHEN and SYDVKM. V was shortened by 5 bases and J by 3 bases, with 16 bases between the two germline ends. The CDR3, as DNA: TGTGCCAGCAGTCACTTGATCCCGGGTGACACCGGGGAGCTGTTTTTT. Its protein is CASSHLIPGDTGELFF.

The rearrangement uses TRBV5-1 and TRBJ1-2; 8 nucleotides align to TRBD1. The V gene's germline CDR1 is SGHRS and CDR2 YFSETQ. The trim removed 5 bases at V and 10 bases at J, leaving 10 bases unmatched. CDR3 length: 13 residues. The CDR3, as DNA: TGCGCCAGCAGTGGCGCGGGGACAGGCCTCTACACCTTC. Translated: CASSGAGTGLYTF.